This T cell receptor (beta chain) is from a study of T-cell memory formation after mild COVID-19. TCRdb fed the 5' RACE reads into MiXCR, producing one record per CDR3 protein. The repertoire holds approximately 570,000 distinct CDR3 sequences, with over 15% as singletons. Between the trimmed V and J ends, which lost 8 bases and 2 bases, there was a span of 10 bases. The CDR3 totals 13 residues. J is TRBJ1-5 and V is TRBV12-3 or TRBV12-4; the D is unclear. Sequencing input: PBMCs or a T cell subset sorted from them (not recorded which). The origin of this receptor is an adult woman who had mild COVID-19 (a few samples of this study predate the infection). Cell type and time point are not known. CDR3 in amino acids: CASGERRNQPQHF. The CDR3 DNA is TGTGCCAGCGGGGAACGTCGCAATCAGCCCCAGCATTTT.